This paragraph reports one T cell receptor beta chain. As yet, its antigen is unknown. The data were taken from a study of cytomegalovirus exposure and HLA in healthy donors. Study overall: The 90 to 150 validation repertoires were produced on the same platform as the 700 or so repertoires of the first cohort. This was reported in a later analysis.

The data were produced by immunoSEQ multiplex PCR, yet TCRdb's version contains in-frame clones alone and is incomplete. The sample includes tens of thousands of clones, 90% to 95% of them seen just once. Findings and caveats of the study: Most observed TCR sequences were rare, whereas some public TCRs were detected in many donors. Some TCR beta chains (roughly 150 of them) were listed as cytomegalovirus-associated.

Germline assignment: CDR1 SGHTA and CDR2 FQGTGA. The CDR3 runs to 16 residues. Trimming took 1 base from V and 1 from J, leaving 14 bases between them. The sequence came from a woman younger than 30 in good health and CMV-seronegative. The chain joins TRBV7-3 to TRBJ2-7, with a tentative D call TRBD2 (7 bases). Sample: PBMCs. CDR3 bases: TGTGCCAGCAGCTTAAATGCGGGGGCCCTATCCTACGAGCAGTACTTC. Protein product: CASSLNAGALSYEQYF.